This TCR beta chain stems from a study of cytomegalovirus exposure and HLA in healthy donors. The PCR employed 60 Vbeta primers together with 13 Jbeta primers. Sequencing was performed with immunoSEQ multiplex PCR; in TCRdb, only in-frame clones are kept and a portion is missing. The top ten clones hold just over 8.5% of a sample with 130,000 to 150,000 clones, around 79% of them seen once. The source material was PBMCs. The receptor was derived from a woman aged 45-65 years in good health and CMV-seropositive.

CDR3 residues: CASSLGPDYGYTF. In nucleotides, the CDR3 is TGCGCCAGCAGCTTGGGTCCAGACTATGGCTACACCTTC. This chain joins TRBV5-1 and TRBJ1-2; D ambiguous. There are 13 residues in the CDR3. The V and J ends lost 0 bases and 3 bases respectively, with 6 bases between them. In germline, CDR1 is SGHRS, CDR2 YFSETQ.